This T cell receptor beta chain comes out of a study of shared clonotypes between healthy human individuals. The germline V and J ends were trimmed by 4 bases and 0 bases, with 11 bases remaining between them. Germline CDR1 is SGDLS and CDR2 is YYNGEE. CDR3 length: 15 amino acids. The CD4+ fraction was divided into a CD45RA+ naive subset and a CD45RA-negative memory subset. The data were produced by immunoSEQ multiplex PCR, yet TCRdb's version contains in-frame clones alone and is incomplete. Altogether about 980,000 clones are present, around three quarters being singletons, with the ten largest covering roughly 1.5%.

The sequence was obtained from a man aged 18-30 years in good health. The material sequenced was memory CD4+ T cells sorted from blood. Subset defined: CD45RA-negative fraction. This chain joins TRBV9 and TRBJ2-1, with no clear D. The chain's CDR3 is CASSPQGLSYNEQFF. CDR3 sequence (DNA): TGTGCCAGCAGCCCCCAAGGGCTCTCCTACAATGAGCAGTTCTTC.